The 16 T cell receptor beta chains given below trace back to one sample, sequenced in a study of low-dose radiotherapy and immunotherapy resistance in tumors. TRAV- and TRBV-specific primers were used for first-strand cDNA, which covered alpha and beta chains. TCRs were amplified for approximately 22 PCR cycles with a constant-region primer and V-primer adapter. Each CDR3 protein is one row after TCRdb ran MiXCR on the reads. The sample has some 82,000 distinct CDR3 sequences, 15% to 20% seen once. This sample's time point: before trial treatment. The material was PBMCs, obtained before treatment. These receptors originate from a male donor with prostate cancer.

This clonotype was seen many times. V and J are TRBV7-8 and TRBJ2-3; tentatively, D is TRBD1 (5 bases). V was clipped by 5 bases and J by 0 bases, with 15 bases between them. Germline values: CDR1 SGHVS, CDR2 FQNEAQ. The CDR3 is 16 amino acids. The CDR3 loop is CASSTLQGVSTDTQYF. The CDR3 DNA reads as TGTGCCAGCAGCACACTTCAGGGTGTTAGCACAGATACGCAGTATTTT.

The rearrangement joins TRBV7-2 to TRBJ1-2, with D perhaps TRBD1 (5 bases). Trimming cost V 5 bases and J 4 bases, with 17 bases left between them. The CDR3 has 15 amino acids. Germline V gene lookup returns CDR1 SGHTA and CDR2 FQGNSA. The DNA of the CDR3 is TGTGCCAGCAGCCCTCCAGGGCCCTCCCTCTATGGCTACACCTTC. Its protein product is CASSPPGPSLYGYTF.

As for this clonotype: This likely traces to a read error, being one base from a far larger clone. The genes are TRBV5-1 and TRBJ2-5; 12 positions agree with TRBD2. This CDR3 is 15 amino acids long. V lost 0 bases and J lost 11; bases outside the gene matches: 8. Germline V CDR1 and CDR2: SGHRS, YFSETQ. CDR3 amino acids: CASSLAAASGGEQYF. In DNA, the CDR3 is TGCGCCAGCAGCTTGGCCGCGGCTAGCGGGGGGGAGCAGTACTTC.

This clonotype showed up many times. The rearrangement joins TRBV19 to TRBJ1-5; the D is unclear. From germline, CDR1 is LNHDA and CDR2 SQIVND (reference sequence). This CDR3 contains 15 residues. V lost 3 bases, J lost 7 bases, and 16 bases lay in between. CDR3 in amino acids: CASSMQIGREQPQHF. The CDR3, as DNA: TGTGCCAGTAGTATGCAGATCGGGAGGGAGCAGCCCCAGCATTTT.

This clonotype was counted at least ten times. The rearrangement links TRBV2 to TRBJ2-5; the D gene is possibly TRBD2 (5 bases). The CDR3 is 14 residues long. In germline, CDR1 is SNHLY, CDR2 FYNNEI. The V and J ends lost 4 bases and 3 bases respectively, with 12 bases between them. The CDR3 is CASSVASWKETQYF. The CDR3 coding sequence is TGTGCCAGCAGTGTGGCTAGCTGGAAAGAGACCCAGTACTTC.

The table lists this clonotype with many counts. The V and J genes are TRBV6-5 and TRBJ2-7; 9 bases align to TRBD2. Trimming removed 5 bases from V and 3 bases from J; junction bases left unmatched: 5. The CDR3 contains 14 residues. The germline V gene encodes CDR1 MNHEY and CDR2 SVGAGI. The CDR3, as DNA: TGTGCCAGCAGTGGGGCTAGCGGGAACTACGAGCAGTACTTC. Its protein product is CASSGASGNYEQYF.

This clonotype was seen repeatedly, ten times or more. J is TRBJ1-1 and V is TRBV30; D is uncertain. The germline V gene has CDR1 GTSNPN and CDR2 SVGIG (reference sequence). V lost 0 bases and J 1 base, leaving 9 bases between the germline ends. The CDR3 totals 14 residues. The DNA of the CDR3 is TGTGCCTGGAGTGTATCTGTGCGGAACACTGAAGCTTTCTTT. This codes for CAWSVSVRNTEAFF.

Comment on this clonotype: A far larger clone is a single base away, which makes a read error likely. The chain recombines TRBV12-5 with TRBJ2-5, with TRBD2 matching 7 bases. Germline CDR1 LGHNT, CDR2 FRNRAP. V shed 6 bases, J shed 11 bases, and the junction held 24 bases outside the gene matches. CDR3 size: 17 residues. In nucleotides, the CDR3 is TGTGCTAGTGGCCCGACGCCCTACACTAGCGTAGACAATGAGCAGTACTTC. Translating gives CASGPTPYTSVDNEQYF.

This clonotype occurred many times. The rearrangement links TRBV4-2 to TRBJ1-2; tentative D call: TRBD1 (5 bases). The germline V gene has CDR1 LGHNA and CDR2 YNFKEQ. This CDR3 has 14 amino acids. V was clipped by 0 bases and J by 7 bases, with 12 bases between them. CDR3 DNA sequence: TGTGCCAGCAGCCAAGATTCAGGGAGGGGTGGCTACACCTTC. It encodes CASSQDSGRGGYTF.

This clonotype showed up just a few times. The chain joins TRBV10-3 to TRBJ2-1, with 12 positions matching TRBD2. This CDR3 is built from 16 residues. The V gene end was trimmed by 7 bases and the J gene end by 2 bases; junction bases not matched to a gene: 6. Per the germline V gene, CDR1 is ENHRY and CDR2 is SYGVKD. The CDR3 spells CAINPGLAGPYNEQFF. In DNA, the CDR3 is TGTGCCATCAACCCGGGACTAGCGGGTCCCTACAATGAGCAGTTCTTC.

The chain uses TRBV4-1 and TRBJ2-2, with 8 bases lining up with TRBD1. The junction had 14 bases not matched to a gene; V was cut back by 1 base and J by 4 bases. Germline V CDR1 and CDR2: MGHRA, YSYEKL. This CDR3 spans 19 amino acids. The CDR3 bases are TGCGCCAGCAGCCAAGCCATGATAGGACAGGGAAGAGCCACCGGGGAGCTGTTTTTT. This codes for CASSQAMIGQGRATGELFF.

The chain employs TRBV9 and TRBJ2-3, with D unresolved. Germline V lookup: CDR1 SGDLS, CDR2 YYNGEE. V was shortened by 0 bases and J by 2 bases, with 10 bases between the two germline ends. This CDR3 contains 15 residues. The CDR3 loop reads CASSVGGRNTDTQYF. CDR3 nucleotide sequence: TGTGCCAGCAGCGTAGGTGGCAGAAACACAGATACGCAGTATTTT.

The table lists this clonotype with many counts. The chain is built from TRBV29-1 and TRBJ2-5; D gene ambiguous. Germline CDR1 SQVTM, CDR2 ANQGSEA. The CDR3 is 11 residues long. V lost 5 bases and J 2 bases, leaving 6 bases between the germline ends. This CDR3 is CSVLIQETQYF. In DNA form, the CDR3 reads TGCAGCGTTTTGATACAAGAGACCCAGTACTTC.

This clonotype was counted many times. V and J are TRBV6-2 or TRBV6-3 and TRBJ2-6; D gene unclear. Germline CDR1 is MNHEY and CDR2 is SVGEGT. The CDR3 is 14 residues long. Between the trimmed V and J ends, which lost 7 bases and 2 bases, there was a span of 9 bases. This chain's CDR3 is CASTLHTGANVLTF. The CDR3 coding sequence is TGTGCCAGCACTCTACATACTGGGGCCAACGTCCTGACTTTC.

In its sample, this clonotype was seen many times. The V call is TRBV20-1, the J call TRBJ2-2; 9 nucleotides agree with TRBD2. With 1 base clipped from V and 6 bases from J, the junction kept 3 bases outside the gene matches. Looked up from germline, CDR1 is DFQATT and CDR2 is SNEGSKA (reference sequence). This CDR3 region has 14 residues. The CDR3: CSARGSSGAGELFF. The CDR3 nucleotides read TGCAGTGCTAGAGGGTCTAGCGGGGCCGGGGAGCTGTTTTTT.

This clonotype was counted a few times. V usage is TRBV18 and J usage is TRBJ1-2, with D unclear. The CDR3 has 15 residues. Germline V lookup: CDR1 KGHSH, CDR2 LQKENI. The V gene lost 0 bases and the J gene lost 4 bases, with 12 bases spanning the gap. CDR3 bases: TGTGCCAGCTCACCACCAACTGGCAGGAGCTATGGCTACACCTTC. Its translation: CASSPPTGRSYGYTF. Using reference TRBV18 and TRBJ1-2 for the parts outside the CDR3, the full variable domain is NAGVMQNPRHLVRRRGQEARLRCSPMKGHSHVYWYRQLPEEGLKFMVYLQKENIIDESGMPKERFSAEFPKEGPSILRIQQVVRGDSAAYFCASSPPTGRSYGYTFGSGTRLTVV.